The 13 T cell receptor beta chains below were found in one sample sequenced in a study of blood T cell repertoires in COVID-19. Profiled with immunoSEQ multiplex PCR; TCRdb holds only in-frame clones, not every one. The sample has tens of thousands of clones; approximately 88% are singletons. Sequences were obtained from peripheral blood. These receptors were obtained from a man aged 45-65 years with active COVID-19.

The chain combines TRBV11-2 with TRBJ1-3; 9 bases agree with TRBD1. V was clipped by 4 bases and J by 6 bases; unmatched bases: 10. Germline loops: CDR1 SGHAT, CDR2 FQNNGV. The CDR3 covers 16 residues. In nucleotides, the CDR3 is TGTGCCAGCAGCTCTTCGGGGACAGGGTTGGAAAACACCATATATTTT. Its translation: CASSSSGTGLENTIYF.

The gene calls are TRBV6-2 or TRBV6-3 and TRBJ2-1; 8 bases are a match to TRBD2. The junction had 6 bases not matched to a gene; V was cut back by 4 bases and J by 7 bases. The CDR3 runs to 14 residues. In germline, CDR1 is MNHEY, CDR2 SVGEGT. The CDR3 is CASSSGGAWNEQFF. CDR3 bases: TGTGCCAGCAGTTCCGGGGGGGCGTGGAATGAGCAGTTCTTC.

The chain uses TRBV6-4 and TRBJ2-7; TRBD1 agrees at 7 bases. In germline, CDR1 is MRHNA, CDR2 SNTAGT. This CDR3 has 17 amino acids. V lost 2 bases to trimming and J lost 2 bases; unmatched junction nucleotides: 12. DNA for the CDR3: TGTGCCAGCAGTGACCTAAGACCTCCGCAGGGGGCCTACGAGCAGTACTTC. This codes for CASSDLRPPQGAYEQYF.

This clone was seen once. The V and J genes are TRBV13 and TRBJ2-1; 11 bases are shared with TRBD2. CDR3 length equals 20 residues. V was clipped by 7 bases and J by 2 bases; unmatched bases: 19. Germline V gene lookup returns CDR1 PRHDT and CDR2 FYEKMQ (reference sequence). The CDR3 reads CASIPSTPPSGRHAYNEQFF. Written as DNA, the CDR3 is TGTGCCAGCATCCCTTCTACCCCCCCTAGCGGGAGGCATGCCTACAATGAGCAGTTCTTC.

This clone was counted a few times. The CDR3 nucleotides read TGTGCCAGCAGCTTCCCCAGCGGCAACGAGCAGTACTTC. Its translation is CASSFPSGNEQYF. This chain joins TRBV7-2 and TRBJ2-7; D perhaps matches TRBD2 (5 bases). Looked up from germline, CDR1 is SGHTA and CDR2 is FQGNSA. The V gene lost 3 bases and the J gene lost 5 bases, with 11 bases spanning the gap. This CDR3 is 13 amino acids long.

CDR3 bases: TGTGCCAGCAGCTTAGATCCCCAGGGTTACAATGAGCAGTTCTTC. It is translated as CASSLDPQGYNEQFF. This chain uses TRBV11-2 with TRBJ2-1, with a tentative D call TRBD1 (5 bases). Germline V gene data show CDR1 as SGHAT and CDR2 as FQNNGV. V was clipped by 0 bases and J by 4 bases, with 10 bases between them. The CDR3 extends over 15 amino acids.

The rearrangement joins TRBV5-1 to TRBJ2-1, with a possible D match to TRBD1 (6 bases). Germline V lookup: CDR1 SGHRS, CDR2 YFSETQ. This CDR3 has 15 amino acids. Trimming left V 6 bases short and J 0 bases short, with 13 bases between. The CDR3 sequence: CASNSQGYSYNEQFF. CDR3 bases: TGCGCCAGCAACTCCCAGGGGTACTCCTACAATGAGCAGTTCTTC.

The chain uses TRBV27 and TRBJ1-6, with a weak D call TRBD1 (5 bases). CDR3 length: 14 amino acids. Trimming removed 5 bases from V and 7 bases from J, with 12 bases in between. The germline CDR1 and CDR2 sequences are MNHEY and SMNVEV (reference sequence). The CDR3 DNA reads TGTGCCAGCAGTGACAGTTATAAGAATTCACCCCTCCACTTT. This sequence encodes CASSDSYKNSPLHF.

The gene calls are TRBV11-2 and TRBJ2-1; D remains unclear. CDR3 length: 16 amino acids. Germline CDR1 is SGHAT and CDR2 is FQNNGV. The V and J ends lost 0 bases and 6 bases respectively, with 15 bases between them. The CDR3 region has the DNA TGTGCCAGCAGCTTAGACCCCCGTCTAATCCGCAATGAGCAGTTCTTC. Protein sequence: CASSLDPRLIRNEQFF.

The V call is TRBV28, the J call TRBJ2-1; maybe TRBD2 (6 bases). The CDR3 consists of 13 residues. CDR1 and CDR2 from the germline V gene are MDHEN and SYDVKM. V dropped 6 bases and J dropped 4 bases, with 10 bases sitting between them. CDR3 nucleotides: TGTGCCAGCAGCTGGGACTCTTACAATGAGCAGTTCTTC. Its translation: CASSWDSYNEQFF.

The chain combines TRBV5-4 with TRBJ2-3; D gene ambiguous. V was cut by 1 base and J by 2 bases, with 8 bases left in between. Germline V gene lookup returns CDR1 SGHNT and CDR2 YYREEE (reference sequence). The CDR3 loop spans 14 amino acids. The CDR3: CASSLKQSTDTQYF. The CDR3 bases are TGTGCCAGCAGCTTGAAACAGTCCACAGATACGCAGTATTTT.

The CDR3 DNA reads as TGTGCCAGCAGCCCTCAGGGGGCAAGAGATACGCAGTATTTT. Its translation is CASSPQGARDTQYF. The chain carries TRBV7-9 and TRBJ2-3, with 8 bases lining up with TRBD1. The ends lost 5 bases at V and 5 bases at J; junction bases unmatched: 6. From germline, CDR1 is SEHNR and CDR2 FQNEAQ (reference sequence). The CDR3 runs 14 residues.

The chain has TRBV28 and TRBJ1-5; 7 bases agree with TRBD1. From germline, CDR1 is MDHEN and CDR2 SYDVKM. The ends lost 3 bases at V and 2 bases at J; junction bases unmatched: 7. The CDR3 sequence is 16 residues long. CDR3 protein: CASSFEGAGGNQPQHF. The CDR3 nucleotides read TGTGCCAGCAGTTTTGAGGGGGCTGGTGGCAATCAGCCCCAGCATTTT. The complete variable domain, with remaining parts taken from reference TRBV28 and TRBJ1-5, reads DVKVTQSSRYLVKRTGEKVFLECVQDMDHENMFWYRQDPGLGLRLIYFSYDVKMKEKGDIPEGYSVSREKKERFSLILESASTNQTSMYLCASSFEGAGGNQPQHFGDGTRLSIL.